The 22 T cell receptor beta chains reported below all come from one sample, sequenced in a study of T cells in Graves' hyperthyroidism and ophthalmopathy. TCR beta CDR3 regions were amplified from RNA. HTBI primers drove first-round RT-PCR of the TCR CDR3. TCRdb called the multiplex PCR reads again in MiXCR, with one record for every CDR3 protein. The table lists around 110,000 distinct CDR3 sequences, more than 15% of them singletons. The sequenced material came from blood. The source is a woman between 50 and 59 years old with Graves' hyperthyroidism.

In its sample, this clonotype was seen many times. This rearrangement joins TRBV3-1 to TRBJ1-1; 7 bases line up with TRBD1. The germline V gene has CDR1 LGHDT and CDR2 YNNKEL (reference sequence). CDR3 length: 14 residues. With V trimmed by 7 bases and J by 6 bases, 11 bases remained unmatched. This CDR3 is CASNIQGPKAEAFF. The CDR3 region has the DNA TGTGCCAGCAACATACAGGGGCCAAAGGCTGAAGCTTTCTTT.

This clonotype was counted at least ten times. The chain uses TRBV15 and TRBJ2-1, with D tentatively TRBD2 (6 bases). CDR1 is LNHNV and CDR2 is YYDKDF in the germline V gene (reference sequence). There are 19 residues in the CDR3. Trimming took 8 bases from V and 6 from J, leaving 32 bases between them. CDR3 sequence reads: CATFPTFDLAAGVGNEQFF. The DNA for the CDR3 is TGTGCCACCTTCCCAACATTCGATTTAGCGGCCGGAGTCGGCAATGAGCAGTTCTTC. Supplemented by reference TRBV15 and TRBJ2-1, the full variable domain reads DAMVIQNPRYQVTQFGKPVTLSCSQTLNHNVMYWYQQKSSQAPKLLFHYYDKDFNNEADTPDNFQSRRPNTSFCFLDIRSPGLGDTAMYLCATFPTFDLAAGVGNEQFFGPGTRLTVL.

The chain joins TRBV2 to TRBJ2-3, with 10 bases lining up with TRBD2. Germline V gene data show CDR1 as SNHLY and CDR2 as FYNNEI. V shed 3 bases, J shed 15 bases, and the junction held 3 bases outside the gene matches. The CDR3 sequence is 11 residues long. The CDR3 DNA is TGTGCCAGCAGTGAGCTAGCGGGAGTTTATTTT. Translating it yields CASSELAGVYF.

This clonotype was seen repeatedly, ten times or more. The gene calls are TRBV11-2 and TRBJ2-5; no firm D call. CDR3 length: 15 amino acids. Trimming took 0 bases from V and 1 from J, leaving 9 bases between them. Germline lookup yields CDR1 SGHAT and CDR2 FQNNGV. CDR3 protein: CASSLDLTVQETQYF. DNA of the CDR3: TGTGCCAGCAGCTTAGATCTCACAGTCCAAGAGACCCAGTACTTC.

At least ten counts were recorded for this clonotype. This chain links TRBV5-1 with TRBJ1-2, with D unresolved. The CDR3 has 15 amino acids. CDR1 is SGHRS, CDR2 YFSETQ, per germline. With 0 bases removed from V and 2 bases from J, the gap between germline ends came to 11 bases. The CDR3 sequence is CASSLDGRGNYGYTF. CDR3 in DNA: TGCGCCAGCAGCTTGGATGGTAGAGGGAACTATGGCTACACCTTC.

This chain connects TRBV10-3 to TRBJ2-7; TRBD2 matches at 11 bases. CDR1 and CDR2 (germline): ENHRY, SYGVKD. Losses at the gene ends were 2 bases for V and 0 bases for J; bases not matched to a gene: 6. CDR3 length: 17 amino acids. The CDR3 protein is CAISEALAGGFSYEQYF. CDR3 sequence (DNA): TGTGCCATCAGTGAGGCCCTAGCGGGAGGCTTCTCCTACGAGCAGTACTTC.

This clonotype was recorded a few times. CDR3: CASSFLRTSGVTDTQYF. CDR3 nucleotide sequence: TGCGCCAGCAGCTTTTTAAGGACTAGCGGGGTCACAGATACGCAGTATTTT. This chain joins TRBV5-1 and TRBJ2-3; 12 nucleotides line up with TRBD2. The CDR3 sequence is 17 residues long. CDR1 SGHRS and CDR2 YFSETQ come from the germline V gene. V shed 2 bases, J shed 2 bases, and the junction held 6 bases outside the gene matches. Looking up the rest from reference TRBV5-1 and TRBJ2-3 gives the full variable domain: KAGVTQTPRYLIKTRGQQVTLSCSPISGHRSVSWYQQTPGQGLQFLFEYFSETQRNKGNFPGRFSGRQFSNSRSEMNVSTLELGDSALYLCASSFLRTSGVTDTQYFGPGTRLTVL.

This clonotype occurred many times. The chain has TRBV11-2 and TRBJ2-5; D is possibly TRBD1 (5 bases). Germline loops: CDR1 SGHAT, CDR2 FQNNGV. V gave up 5 bases and J gave up 5 bases, with 15 bases separating them. The CDR3 extends over 14 amino acids. The CDR3 bases are TGTGCCAGCAGCAGGGGTGGGATGAGGGAGACCCAGTACTTC. Encoded protein: CASSRGGMRETQYF.

This clonotype was detected ten times or more. This sequence joins TRBV29-1 and TRBJ1-1; 8 nucleotides align to TRBD1. Germline lookup yields CDR1 SQVTM and CDR2 ANQGSEA. V shed 7 bases, J shed 0 bases, and the junction held 4 bases outside the gene matches. The CDR3 extends over 13 amino acids. CDR3 coding DNA: TGCAGCGGACGACAGGGGATGAACACTGAAGCTTTCTTT. Residues: CSGRQGMNTEAFF.

This clonotype was observed many times. The chain carries TRBV7-9 and TRBJ2-1; D gene unclear. The V end was cut by 3 bases, the J end by 9 bases, with 6 bases between. This CDR3 spans 11 amino acids. CDR1 and CDR2 from the germline V gene are SEHNR and FQNEAQ (reference sequence). Written as DNA, the CDR3 is TGTGCCAGCAGCTTTGCTGTTGAGCAGTTCTTC. It encodes CASSFAVEQFF.

The rearrangement links TRBV11-1 to TRBJ2-5; D gene uncertain. The V and J ends lost 3 bases and 4 bases respectively, with 15 bases between them. This CDR3 region has 15 residues. Germline V gene data show CDR1 as SGHAT and CDR2 as FQDESV (reference sequence). In DNA form, the CDR3 reads TGTGCCAGCAGCTTGTCATCGTGGATCTTAGAGACCCAGTACTTC. Protein sequence: CASSLSSWILETQYF. The whole variable domain, remainder taken from reference TRBV11-1 and TRBJ2-5, is EAEVAQSPRYKITEKSQAVAFWCDPISGHATLYWYRQILGQGPELLVQFQDESVVDDSQLPKDRFSAERLKGVDSTLKIQPAELGDSAMYLCASSLSSWILETQYFGPGTRLLVL.

This clonotype was detected ten times or more. The chain links TRBV20-1 to TRBJ2-1; 14 bases are shared with TRBD2. Germline V lookup: CDR1 DFQATT, CDR2 SNEGSKA (reference sequence). The V gene end was trimmed by 6 bases and the J gene end by 1 base; junction bases not matched to a gene: 14. There are 19 residues in the CDR3. The CDR3 DNA reads TGCAGTGCCCCCGGGACCGGGACTAGCGGGAGAAGTTCCTACAATGAGCAGTTCTTC. Translation: CSAPGTGTSGRSSYNEQFF.

This clonotype was counted at least ten times. The rearrangement joins TRBV12-3 or TRBV12-4 to TRBJ2-4; D not certain. The CDR3 consists of 12 residues. V was shortened by 5 bases and J by 7 bases, with 9 bases between the two germline ends. The CDR3: CASSPEINIQYF. Written as DNA, the CDR3 is TGTGCCAGCAGTCCGGAGATCAACATTCAGTACTTC.

The table lists this clonotype with many counts. The CDR3 region has the DNA TGTGCCAGCAGTTACGGTGATTCTGAAGCTTTCTTT. Translated: CASSYGDSEAFF. V and J are TRBV6-1 and TRBJ1-1; D is uncertain. The CDR3 has 12 amino acids. From germline, CDR1 is MNHNS and CDR2 SASEGT. The ends were cut back, 5 bases at V and 6 bases at J, with 10 bases in the middle.

This clonotype has at least ten counts. This chain connects TRBV20-1 to TRBJ2-5; 11 nucleotides agree with TRBD2. Germline loops: CDR1 DFQATT, CDR2 SNEGSKA (reference sequence). The CDR3 totals 14 residues. Trimming took 6 bases from V and 0 from J; bases not matched to a gene: 3. The CDR3, as DNA: TGCAGTGCAAGGACTAGCGGGTACCAAGAGACCCAGTACTTC. Translation: CSARTSGYQETQYF.

V gene TRBV7-9 combines with J gene TRBJ1-2; D perhaps matches TRBD1 (6 bases). The germline V gene has CDR1 SEHNR and CDR2 FQNEAQ (reference sequence). V was cut by 6 bases and J by 6 bases, with 14 bases left in between. The CDR3 totals 13 residues. CDR3 in DNA: TGTGCCAGCAGTCTTACCGGGACAAATGGCTACACCTTC. Encoded protein: CASSLTGTNGYTF. The variable domain in full, with the rest retrieved from reference TRBV7-9 and TRBJ1-2, is DTGVSQNPRHKITKRGQNVTFRCDPISEHNRLYWYRQTLGQGPEFLTYFQNEAQLEKSRLLSDRFSAERPKGSFSTLEIQRTEQGDSAMYLCASSLTGTNGYTFGSGTRLTVV.

This clonotype was detected many times. This chain connects TRBV12-3 or TRBV12-4 to TRBJ2-7; 9 bases align to TRBD2. CDR3 length: 14 residues. V trimming: 2 bases; J trimming: 7 bases; junction bases outside the gene matches: 6. CDR3 in amino acids: CASSLLTSGGEQYF. The CDR3 bases are TGTGCCAGCAGTTTACTGACTAGCGGCGGGGAGCAGTACTTC.

This clonotype was detected ten times or more. The genes are TRBV29-1 and TRBJ2-7, with D possibly being TRBD1 (5 bases). Germline lookup yields CDR1 SQVTM and CDR2 ANQGSEA. This CDR3 has 12 residues. Trimming cost V 5 bases and J 2 bases, with 10 bases left between them. Here the CDR3 DNA reads TGCAGCGTTAGCCAGGGCGCCTACGAGCAGTACTTC. Its protein product is CSVSQGAYEQYF.

This clonotype turned up a few times. V usage is TRBV28 and J usage is TRBJ2-5, with D tentatively TRBD1 (7 bases). V lost 6 bases to trimming and J lost 5 bases, with 19 bases between them. The germline V gene has CDR1 MDHEN and CDR2 SYDVKM. The CDR3 runs to 15 residues. CDR3 sequence: CASSLGGRGAETQYF. The CDR3 DNA sequence: TGTGCCAGCAGCCTAGGGGGCAGGGGGGCGGAGACCCAGTACTTC.

This clonotype was counted ten times or more. V usage is TRBV5-1 and J usage is TRBJ2-2; a weak D match, TRBD1 (6 bases). The CDR3 loop spans 13 amino acids. Trimming shortened V by 2 bases and J by 6 bases, and 8 bases separated the two germline ends. Germline CDR1 reads SGHRS; CDR2 reads YFSETQ. The CDR3 DNA reads TGCGCCAGCAGCTTTGGACAGTCCGGGGAGCTGTTTTTT. It is translated as CASSFGQSGELFF.

This clonotype was seen many times. The chain is built from TRBV20-1 and TRBJ2-1, with 13 nucleotides matching TRBD2. V gave up 3 bases and J gave up 9 bases; unmatched junction bases: 5. Germline V gives CDR1 DFQATT, CDR2 SNEGSKA (reference sequence). The CDR3 spans 14 residues. The CDR3 loop reads CSASLLAGGGEQFF. Written as DNA, the CDR3 is TGCAGTGCTAGTTTACTAGCGGGAGGGGGTGAGCAGTTCTTC.

In its sample, this clonotype was seen many times. The chain links TRBV5-6 to TRBJ2-7; the D is unclear. The CDR3 has 11 amino acids. Germline V gene lookup returns CDR1 SGHDT and CDR2 YYEEEE. The V end lost 1 base, the J end lost 3 bases, and 2 bases lay between the germline ends. The CDR3 DNA reads as TGTGCCAGCAGCTTGAACTACGAGCAGTACTTC. It specifies CASSLNYEQYF.